Following are 8 T cell receptor beta chains from one sample sequenced in a study of prognosis after radiotherapy for stage I lung cancer. Genomic DNA was subjected to two-round multiplex PCR for amplification of TCR beta CDR3. It was primers specific to each TRBV and TRBJ gene that first-round PCR used. Each CDR3 protein gets one entry after TCRdb re-called the multiplex PCR reads with MiXCR. This table holds 20,000 to 25,000 distinct CDR3 sequences, around 40% found once. The specimen was PBMCs, collected before or after stereotactic body radiation therapy (not recorded which). The receptors were gathered from a donor over 45 with non-small cell lung cancer.

About this clonotype: A far larger clone differs by one base, so this is likely a read error. This chain connects TRBV7-9 to TRBJ2-7, with D hard to call. Between the trimmed V and J ends, which lost 6 bases and 0 bases, there was a span of 9 bases. The CDR3 runs to 13 residues. CDR1 SEHNR and CDR2 FQNEAQ come from the germline V gene (reference sequence). The DNA of the CDR3 is TGTGCCAGCAGGATAGGCAGCTCCTACGAGCAGTACTTC. It encodes CASRIGSSYEQYF.

The rearrangement joins TRBV5-1 to TRBJ2-1, with D unresolved. V lost 0 bases to trimming and J lost 6 bases, with 16 bases between them. The length of the CDR3 is 16 residues. The V gene's germline CDR1 is SGHRS and CDR2 YFSETQ. The CDR3 DNA reads TGCGCCAGCAGCTTGGAACAGTCTGCAAGGGCCAATGAGCAGTTCTTC. Its protein product is CASSLEQSARANEQFF. The variable domain in full, completed from reference TRBV5-1 and TRBJ2-1, reads KAGVTQTPRYLIKTRGQQVTLSCSPISGHRSVSWYQQTPGQGLQFLFEYFSETQRNKGNFPGRFSGRQFSNSRSEMNVSTLELGDSALYLCASSLEQSARANEQFFGPGTRLTVL.

This clonotype appeared many times. The chain is built from TRBV18 and TRBJ2-1; the match to TRBD2 covers 10 bases. The germline gives CDR1 KGHSH, CDR2 LQKENI. Germline trimming cut 6 bases from V and 5 bases from J; bases unmatched to any gene: 4. The CDR3 is made up of 14 amino acids. The CDR3, as DNA: TGTGCCAGCTCCTTAGCGGGAGGAAACAATGAGCAGTTCTTC. Translation gives CASSLAGGNNEQFF. The whole variable domain, remainder taken from reference TRBV18 and TRBJ2-1, is NAGVMQNPRHLVRRRGQEARLRCSPMKGHSHVYWYRQLPEEGLKFMVYLQKENIIDESGMPKERFSAEFPKEGPSILRIQQVVRGDSAAYFCASSLAGGNNEQFFGPGTRLTVL.

This clonotype was picked up many times. This sequence may be a read error, since a much larger clone differs from it by one base. The rearrangement joins TRBV20-1 to TRBJ2-2; TRBD2 matches at 8 bases. The CDR3 length is 15 residues. V lost 5 bases and J lost 6; bases outside the gene matches: 11. Germline CDR1 reads DFQATT; CDR2 reads SNEGSKA (reference sequence). The CDR3 DNA reads TGCAGTGCTCTCGGACCAGCGGGAGACTCCGGGGAGCTGTTTTTT. Translated, it gives CSALGPAGDSGELFF.

Details on this clonotype: At one boundary the junction diverges from the germline segment, which might be a read error. This rearrangement joins TRBV5-8 to TRBJ2-3; a weak D match, TRBD2 (6 bases). The germline V gene encodes CDR1 SGHTS and CDR2 YDEGEE. This CDR3 spans 16 amino acids. CDR3 sequence: CASSRGDSSRAETQYF. The CDR3 nucleotides read TGTGCCAGCAGCCGCGGGGATAGCTCTAGGGCAGAAACGCAGTATTTT. The complete variable domain, with remaining parts taken from reference TRBV5-8 and TRBJ2-3, reads EAGVTQSPTHLIKTRGQQATLRCSPISGHTSVYWYQQALGLGLQFLLWYDEGEERNRGNFPPRFSGRQFPNYSSELNVNALELEDSALYLCASSRGDSSRAETQYFGPGTRLTVL.

The J gene is TRBJ1-2, the V gene TRBV30; D is ambiguous. This CDR3 contains 13 residues. V dropped 0 bases and J dropped 4 bases, with 9 bases sitting between them. Germline V gives CDR1 GTSNPN, CDR2 SVGIG (reference sequence). The CDR3 spells CAWSVQPFYGYTF. In DNA, the CDR3 is TGTGCCTGGAGTGTACAGCCGTTCTATGGCTACACCTTC. Variable domain in full (rest from reference TRBV30 and TRBJ1-2): SQTIHQWPATLVQPVGSPLSLECTVEGTSNPNLYWYRQAAGRGLQLLFYSVGIGQISSEVPQNLSASRPQDRQFILSSKKLLLSDSGFYLCAWSVQPFYGYTFGSGTRLTVV.

This clonotype was found many times. The chain joins TRBV29-1 to TRBJ2-1; D is unclear. V was cut by 5 bases and J by 9 bases, with 17 bases left in between. The CDR3 contains 13 residues. Germline values: CDR1 SQVTM, CDR2 ANQGSEA. As DNA, the CDR3 is TGCAGCGTTCAACTTTGGGTTAGTAGTGAGCAGTTCTTC. As protein: CSVQLWVSSEQFF.

The genes are TRBV19 and TRBJ1-5, with D possibly matching TRBD1 (6 bases). The CDR3 has 14 residues. Germline lookup yields CDR1 LNHDA and CDR2 SQIVND (reference sequence). With 7 bases removed from V and 6 bases from J, the gap between germline ends came to 16 bases. The CDR3 protein is CASTQGQSRQPQHF. The CDR3 region has the DNA TGTGCCAGTACGCAAGGACAGAGTCGTCAGCCCCAGCATTTT.